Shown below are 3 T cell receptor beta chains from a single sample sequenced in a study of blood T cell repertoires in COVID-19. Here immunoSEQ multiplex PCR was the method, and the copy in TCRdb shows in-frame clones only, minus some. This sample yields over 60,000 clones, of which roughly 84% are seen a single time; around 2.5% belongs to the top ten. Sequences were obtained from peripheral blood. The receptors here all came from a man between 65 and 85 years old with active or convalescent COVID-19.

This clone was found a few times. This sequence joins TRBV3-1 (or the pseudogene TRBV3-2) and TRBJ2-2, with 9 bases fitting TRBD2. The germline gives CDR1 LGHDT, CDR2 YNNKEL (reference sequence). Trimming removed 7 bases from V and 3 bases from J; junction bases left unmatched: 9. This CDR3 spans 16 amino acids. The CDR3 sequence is CASTKSGRFDTGELFF. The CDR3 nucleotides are TGTGCCAGCACGAAGAGCGGGAGGTTCGACACCGGGGAGCTGTTTTTT.

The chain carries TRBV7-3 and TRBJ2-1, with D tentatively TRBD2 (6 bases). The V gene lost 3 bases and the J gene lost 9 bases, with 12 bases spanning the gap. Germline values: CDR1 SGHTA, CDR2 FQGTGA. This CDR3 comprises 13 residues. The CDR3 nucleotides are TGTGCCAGCAGCTTGGGTCTAGCGACTGAGCAGTTCTTC. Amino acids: CASSLGLATEQFF.

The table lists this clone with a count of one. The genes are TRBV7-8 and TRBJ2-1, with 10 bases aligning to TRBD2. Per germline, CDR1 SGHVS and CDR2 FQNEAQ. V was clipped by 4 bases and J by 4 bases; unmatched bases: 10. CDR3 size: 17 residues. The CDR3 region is CASSSVSAGGFYNEQFF. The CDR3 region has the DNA TGTGCCAGCAGCTCTGTGTCAGCGGGGGGGTTTTACAATGAGCAGTTCTTC.